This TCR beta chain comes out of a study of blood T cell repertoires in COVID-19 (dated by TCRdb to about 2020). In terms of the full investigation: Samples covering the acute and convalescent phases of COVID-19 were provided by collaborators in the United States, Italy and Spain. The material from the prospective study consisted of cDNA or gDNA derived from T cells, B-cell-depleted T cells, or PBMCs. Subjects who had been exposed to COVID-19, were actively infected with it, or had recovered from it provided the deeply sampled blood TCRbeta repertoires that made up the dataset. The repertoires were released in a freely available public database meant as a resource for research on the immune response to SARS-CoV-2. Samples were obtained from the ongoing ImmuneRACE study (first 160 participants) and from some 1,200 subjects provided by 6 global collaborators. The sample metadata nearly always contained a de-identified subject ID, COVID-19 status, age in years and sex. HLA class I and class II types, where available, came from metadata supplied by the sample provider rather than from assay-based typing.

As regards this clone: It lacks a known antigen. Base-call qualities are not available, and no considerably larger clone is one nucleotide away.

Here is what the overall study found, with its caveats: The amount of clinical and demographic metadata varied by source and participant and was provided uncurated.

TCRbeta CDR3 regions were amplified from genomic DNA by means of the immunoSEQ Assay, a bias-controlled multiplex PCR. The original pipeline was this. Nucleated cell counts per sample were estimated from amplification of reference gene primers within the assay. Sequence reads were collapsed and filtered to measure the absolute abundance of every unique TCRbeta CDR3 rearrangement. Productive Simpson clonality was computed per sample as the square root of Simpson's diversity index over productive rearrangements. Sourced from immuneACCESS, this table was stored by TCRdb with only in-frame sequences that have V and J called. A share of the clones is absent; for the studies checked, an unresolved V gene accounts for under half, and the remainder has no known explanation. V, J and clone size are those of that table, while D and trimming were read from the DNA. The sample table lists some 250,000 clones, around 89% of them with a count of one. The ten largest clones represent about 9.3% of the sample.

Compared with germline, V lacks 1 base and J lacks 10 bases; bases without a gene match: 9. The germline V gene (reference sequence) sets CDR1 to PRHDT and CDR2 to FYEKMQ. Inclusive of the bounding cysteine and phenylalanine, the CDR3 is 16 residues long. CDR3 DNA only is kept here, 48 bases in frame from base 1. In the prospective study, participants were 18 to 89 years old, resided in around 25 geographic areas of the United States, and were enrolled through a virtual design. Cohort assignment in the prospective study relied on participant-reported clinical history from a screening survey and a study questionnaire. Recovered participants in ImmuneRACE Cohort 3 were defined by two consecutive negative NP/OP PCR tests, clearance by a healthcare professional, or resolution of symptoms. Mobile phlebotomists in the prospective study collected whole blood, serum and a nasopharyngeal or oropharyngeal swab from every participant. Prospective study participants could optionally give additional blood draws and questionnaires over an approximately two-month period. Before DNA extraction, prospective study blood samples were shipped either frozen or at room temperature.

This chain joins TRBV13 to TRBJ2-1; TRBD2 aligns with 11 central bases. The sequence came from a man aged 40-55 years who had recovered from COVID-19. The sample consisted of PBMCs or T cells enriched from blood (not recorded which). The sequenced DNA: TGTGCCAGCAGCTTAGTTACTAGCGGGAGAATAGGGGAGCAGTTCTTC. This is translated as CASSLVTSGRIGEQFF.